A single sample is the source of the 10 T cell receptor beta chains below, sequenced in a study of blood T cell repertoires in COVID-19. The repertoire was sequenced with immunoSEQ multiplex PCR; TCRdb's copy has only in-frame clones and lacks some. The repertoire holds some 150,000 clones, with about 87% as singletons. What was sequenced was peripheral blood. These receptor sequences come from a human donor in a cohort sampled during active COVID-19.

This chain joins TRBV4-1 and TRBJ2-3; 8 bases line up with TRBD2. V lost 1 base to trimming and J lost 6 bases; unmatched junction nucleotides: 6. The CDR3 covers 15 residues. Germline loops: CDR1 MGHRA, CDR2 YSYEKL. The CDR3 spells CASSQAGLEVDTQYF. The CDR3 coding sequence is TGCGCCAGCAGCCAAGCGGGACTAGAGGTGGATACGCAGTATTTT.

The chain employs TRBV28 and TRBJ1-4; D might be TRBD1 (5 bases). The CDR3 extends over 16 amino acids. The germline CDR1 and CDR2 sequences are MDHEN and SYDVKM. The V end lost 7 bases, the J end lost 3 bases, and 18 bases lay between the germline ends. The CDR3: CASTTGGWRANEKLFF. CDR3 in DNA: TGTGCCAGCACTACTGGGGGGTGGAGGGCTAATGAAAAACTGTTTTTT.

The chain links TRBV10-1 to TRBJ2-3; 11 bases match TRBD2. After removal of 4 bases from V and 4 bases from J, the junction contained 19 bases not matched to a gene. Germline assignment: CDR1 WNHNN and CDR2 SYGVQD (reference sequence). The CDR3 consists of 20 residues. CDR3 nucleotide sequence: TGCGCCAGCAGTGTACTAGCGGGAGCGAAAGGTTCGATCGGCCCAGATACGCAGTATTTT. Encoded protein: CASSVLAGAKGSIGPDTQYF.

The V gene is TRBV6-5, the J gene TRBJ2-2; the D gene is possibly TRBD1 (5 bases). CDR3 length: 13 amino acids. In germline, CDR1 is MNHEY, CDR2 SVGAGI. The CDR3 loop reads CASLGLVAGELFF. The CDR3 DNA follows: TGTGCTTCTCTGGGGCTGGTAGCCGGGGAGCTGTTTTTT.

The J gene is TRBJ2-1, the V gene TRBV18; TRBD2 matches 12 bases. Germline V CDR1 and CDR2: KGHSH, LQKENI. The trim removed 4 bases at V and 4 bases at J, leaving 2 bases unmatched. The CDR3 extends over 15 amino acids. CDR3 sequence: CASSRTSGNYNEQFF. CDR3 in DNA: TGTGCCAGCTCACGGACTAGCGGGAATTACAATGAGCAGTTCTTC.

This clone was detected a few times. V is TRBV10-3 and J is TRBJ2-1; a possible D gene is TRBD1 (6 bases). CDR1 and CDR2 (germline): ENHRY, SYGVKD. CDR3 length equals 15 residues. V was clipped by 3 bases and J by 9 bases, with 18 bases between them. CDR3 protein: CAISELGHHRGEQFF. CDR3 nucleotides: TGTGCCATCAGTGAACTGGGACATCATAGGGGTGAGCAGTTCTTC.

CDR3 loop: CASSSQGAREQFF. CDR3 bases: TGTGCCAGCAGCTCCCAGGGGGCGCGTGAGCAGTTCTTC. The chain has TRBV27 and TRBJ2-1; 8 bases are a match to TRBD1. This CDR3 contains 13 residues. The V and J ends lost 6 bases and 9 bases, in that order; junction bases with no gene match: 7. CDR1 and CDR2 (germline): MNHEY, SMNVEV (reference sequence).

This chain connects TRBV3-1 (or the pseudogene TRBV3-2) to TRBJ2-2; D is unresolved. This CDR3 region has 13 residues. CDR1 and CDR2 (germline): LGHDT, YNNKEL (reference sequence). Trimming took off 3 bases at V and 2 bases at J, with 4 bases between the two ends. The DNA for the CDR3 is TGTGCCAGCAGCCACCTAAACACCGGGGAGCTGTTTTTT. Amino acid sequence: CASSHLNTGELFF.

The chain combines TRBV19 with TRBJ2-1, with 7 bases fitting TRBD1. CDR3 length: 16 amino acids. Germline V gene lookup returns CDR1 LNHDA and CDR2 SQIVND (reference sequence). The ends lost 6 bases at V and 0 bases at J; junction bases unmatched: 8. The CDR3: CASSLRTGSSYNEQFF. In nucleotides, the CDR3 is TGTGCCAGTAGCCTCCGGACAGGAAGCTCCTACAATGAGCAGTTCTTC.

This clone came up once. The chain recombines TRBV4-1 with TRBJ1-5, with 8 bases aligning to TRBD1. The CDR3 is 18 residues long. After removal of 3 bases from V and 6 bases from J, the junction contained 16 bases not matched to a gene. Per germline, CDR1 MGHRA and CDR2 YSYEKL. The DNA for the CDR3 is TGCGCCAGCAGCCAGGATTCAACGGGGGGACAGGTGGGTCAGCCCCAGCATTTT. Translated: CASSQDSTGGQVGQPQHF.